This TCR beta chain was sequenced for a study of T-cell reconstitution after alpha-beta-depleted transplantation in children. In germline, CDR1 is MRHNA, CDR2 SNTAGT. The V gene lost 7 bases and the J gene lost 10 bases, with 26 bases spanning the gap. CDR3 length equals 15 residues. Researchers prepared the TCRbeta library using unique molecular identifiers, the study reports. TCRdb used MiXCR to reprocess the PCR reads, holding one entry per CDR3 protein. The sample consists of approximately 230,000 distinct CDR3 sequences, roughly 25% of them appearing once. Sequencing was performed on PBMCs, mostly from graft donor cells, taken 360 days after TCRalphabeta/CD19-depleted stem cell transplant. The origin of this receptor is a female patient between 2 and 15 years old who had a stem cell transplant for congenital amegakaryocytic thrombocytopenia, so the T cells may come from the graft donor. This chain joins TRBV6-4 and TRBJ2-7; a possible D gene is TRBD1 (6 bases). CDR3 coding DNA: TGTGCCAGCAACTCGGACAGACGACCAGGGCTTGGTCAGTACTTC. As protein: CASNSDRRPGLGQYF.